The 29 T cell receptor beta chains below were found in one sample sequenced in a study of CD8+ T cells in alopecia areata. Peripheral blood, together with lesional scalp punch biopsies, was collected from alopecia areata patients. Sequencing relied on a cDNA template that was reverse transcribed from extracted RNA. Sequencing was performed with immunoSEQ multiplex PCR; in TCRdb, only in-frame clones are kept and a portion is missing. Of some 20,000 clones listed, under 75% were seen once; the top ten hold 6.1%. Sequences were derived from skin, sampled at week 0. The receptor set was obtained from a human donor with alopecia areata.

The V gene is TRBV11-3, the J gene TRBJ2-5, with D possibly TRBD1 on 5 matching bases. This CDR3 is built from 15 residues. Trimming took 0 bases from V and 5 from J, leaving 13 bases between them. CDR1 and CDR2 (germline): SGHNT, YENEEA. The CDR3 loop is CASSLDRGKRETQYF. CDR3 DNA: TGTGCCAGCAGCTTAGATAGGGGCAAGCGTGAGACCCAGTACTTC.

The chain combines TRBV5-4 with TRBJ2-7, with 7 bases fitting TRBD2. J was trimmed by 5 bases and V by 6 bases; bases with no gene match: 11. The length of the CDR3 is 14 residues. Germline CDR1 is SGHNT and CDR2 is YYREEE (reference sequence). CDR3 sequence (DNA): TGTGCCAGCAAGCCGGGACGGGGAGGGCACGAGCAGTACTTC. This translates into CASKPGRGGHEQYF.

The V and J genes are TRBV30 and TRBJ1-3, with D perhaps TRBD1 (5 bases). Germline CDR1 GTSNPN, CDR2 SVGIG (reference sequence). This CDR3 contains 17 residues. V lost 1 base and J 0 bases, leaving 16 bases between the germline ends. The CDR3 DNA reads as TGTGCCTGGAGTGGGGGACTGACAGACCCCTCTGGAAACACCATATATTTT. It encodes CAWSGGLTDPSGNTIYF.

There are a few counts of this clone. This chain links TRBV11-2 with TRBJ2-1, with 9 bases aligning to TRBD2. Germline assignment: CDR1 SGHAT and CDR2 FQNNGV. The junction had 7 bases not matched to a gene; V was cut back by 2 bases and J by 2 bases. This CDR3 region has 17 residues. CDR3 in DNA: TGTGCCAGCAGCTTAATGACGGGGACTAGCCCCTACAATGAGCAGTTCTTC. As protein: CASSLMTGTSPYNEQFF.

The gene calls are TRBV4-3 and TRBJ2-7, with no clear D. Germline V gene sequence: CDR1 LGHNA, CDR2 YSLEER. The V end lost 1 base, the J end lost 0 bases, and 4 bases lay between the germline ends. The CDR3 is made up of 13 amino acids. Here the CDR3 DNA reads TGCGCCAGCAGCCAAGGTCCCTCCTACGAGCAGTACTTC. Translated, it gives CASSQGPSYEQYF.

This clone is large by share. The chain is built from TRBV7-2 and TRBJ1-4; D is undetermined. Germline V CDR1 and CDR2: SGHTA, FQGNSA. The V gene lost 2 bases and the J gene lost 4 bases, with 5 bases spanning the gap. The CDR3 length is 13 residues. The CDR3 DNA is TGTGCCAGCAGCTTACAGGTTAATGAAAAACTGTTTTTT. This encodes CASSLQVNEKLFF. Based on the CDR3 plus reference TRBV7-2 and TRBJ1-4, the full variable domain is GAGVSQSPSNKVTEKGKDVELRCDPISGHTALYWYRQSLGQGLEFLIYFQGNSAPDKSGLPSDRFSAERTGGSVSTLTIQRTQQEDSAVYLCASSLQVNEKLFFGSGTQLSVL.

This chain connects TRBV5-8 to TRBJ2-6; D remains ambiguous. The V gene lost 6 bases and the J gene lost 5 bases, with 24 bases spanning the gap. Germline V gives CDR1 SGHTS, CDR2 YDEGEE. The CDR3 extends over 18 amino acids. This chain's CDR3 is CASNADHPHKSRANVLTF. CDR3 bases: TGTGCCAGCAACGCGGATCATCCACACAAAAGTCGGGCCAACGTCCTGACTTTC.

This clone was seen only a few times. The rearrangement joins TRBV10-3 to TRBJ2-1, with D perhaps TRBD1 or TRBD2 (6 bases each). The germline CDR1 and CDR2 sequences are ENHRY and SYGVKD. The CDR3 is 17 residues long. With 4 bases removed from V and 4 bases from J, the gap between germline ends came to 20 bases. This CDR3 reads CAISATGRLAAYNEQFF. In DNA form, the CDR3 reads TGTGCCATCAGTGCAACAGGGAGGCTAGCTGCGTACAATGAGCAGTTCTTC.

The chain carries TRBV7-2 and TRBJ1-2; 9 nucleotides match TRBD1. The CDR3 length is 15 residues. Trimming at V came to 4 bases and at J to 4 bases, leaving 7 bases not matched to a gene. In germline, CDR1 is SGHTA, CDR2 FQGNSA. The CDR3 protein is CASSSDRGAGYGYTF. CDR3 nucleotide sequence: TGTGCCAGCAGCTCAGACAGGGGGGCGGGCTATGGCTACACCTTC.

This sequence joins TRBV4-3 and TRBJ2-7; TRBD1 matches 9 bases. CDR3 length: 17 residues. Looked up from germline, CDR1 is LGHNA and CDR2 is YSLEER. V shed 1 base, J shed 5 bases, and the junction held 12 bases outside the gene matches. The CDR3 DNA sequence: TGCGCCAGCAGCCAAGGCCATATGGGGACAGGGAGCAACGAGCAGTACTTC. As protein: CASSQGHMGTGSNEQYF.

The chain joins TRBV7-9 to TRBJ2-5; D not resolved. CDR1 is SEHNR, CDR2 FQNEAQ, per germline (reference sequence). V was shortened by 1 base and J by 4 bases, with 7 bases between the two germline ends. The CDR3 consists of 13 residues. In nucleotides, the CDR3 is TGTGCCAGCAGCTTAGGCAGCCCAGAGACCCAGTACTTC. It is translated as CASSLGSPETQYF.

This clone has a handful of counts. The rearrangement uses TRBV4-2 and TRBJ2-1, with TRBD2 identical over 14 bases. The CDR3 has 16 amino acids. In germline, CDR1 is LGHNA, CDR2 YNFKEQ. V trimming: 4 bases; J trimming: 4 bases; junction bases outside the gene matches: 3. For the CDR3, the DNA is TGTGCCAGCAGCCCGGGACTAGCGGGGGCGTACAATGAGCAGTTCTTC. It translates to CASSPGLAGAYNEQFF.

The J gene is TRBJ1-1, the V gene TRBV6-5, with D possibly TRBD1 on 5 matching bases. Germline V gives CDR1 MNHEY, CDR2 SVGAGI. CDR3 length: 13 amino acids. The V and J ends lost 2 bases and 3 bases respectively, with 7 bases between them. The CDR3: CASSYGAHTEAFF. DNA of the CDR3: TGTGCCAGCAGTTACGGGGCCCACACTGAAGCTTTCTTT.

The chain employs TRBV6-5 and TRBJ2-3; 7 bases agree with TRBD1. The CDR3 sequence is 14 residues long. Germline trimming cut 2 bases from V and 7 bases from J; bases unmatched to any gene: 6. Per the germline V gene, CDR1 is MNHEY and CDR2 is SVGAGI. The CDR3 is CASSYGTARYTQYF. In DNA, the CDR3 is TGTGCCAGCAGTTACGGGACAGCTCGCTATACGCAGTATTTT.

V gene TRBV11-2 combines with J gene TRBJ1-3; a possible D gene is TRBD1 (6 bases). The ends were cut back, 1 base at V and 2 bases at J, with 6 bases in the middle. This CDR3 comprises 14 residues. Looked up from germline, CDR1 is SGHAT and CDR2 is FQNNGV. The CDR3 reads CASSLAGAGNTIYF. CDR3 nucleotides: TGTGCCAGCAGCTTAGCAGGGGCTGGAAACACCATATATTTT.

This clone has a handful of counts. This chain links TRBV7-2 with TRBJ2-5; D remains unclear. Trimming cost V 5 bases and J 5 bases, with 21 bases left between them. In germline, CDR1 is SGHTA, CDR2 FQGNSA. The CDR3 has 16 residues. In DNA, the CDR3 is TGTGCCAGCAGCCCAACGGCCAGCGCCTTTTCGGAGACCCAGTACTTC. It is translated as CASSPTASAFSETQYF. The variable domain in full, with the rest retrieved from reference TRBV7-2 and TRBJ2-5, is GAGVSQSPSNKVTEKGKDVELRCDPISGHTALYWYRQSLGQGLEFLIYFQGNSAPDKSGLPSDRFSAERTGGSVSTLTIQRTQQEDSAVYLCASSPTASAFSETQYFGPGTRLLVL.

The rearrangement links TRBV7-2 to TRBJ1-5, with TRBD1 as a possible D gene (5 bases). This CDR3 region has 15 residues. Trimming took off 5 bases at V and 2 bases at J, with 13 bases between the two ends. CDR1 and CDR2 (germline): SGHTA, FQGNSA. The CDR3 bases are TGTGCCAGCAGCCGGGACCCTCGGGGCAATCAGCCCCAGCATTTT. This translates into CASSRDPRGNQPQHF. Full variable domain (rest looked up from reference TRBV7-2 and TRBJ1-5): GAGVSQSPSNKVTEKGKDVELRCDPISGHTALYWYRQSLGQGLEFLIYFQGNSAPDKSGLPSDRFSAERTGGSVSTLTIQRTQQEDSAVYLCASSRDPRGNQPQHFGDGTRLSIL.

This clone was seen a single time. The chain employs TRBV29-1 and TRBJ1-1; D ambiguous. This CDR3 has 11 residues. Germline V CDR1 and CDR2: SQVTM, ANQGSEA. Trimming removed 4 bases at V and 6 bases at J, with 9 bases between. The CDR3 protein is CSVAVASEAFF. CDR3 sequence (DNA): TGCAGCGTTGCCGTGGCGTCTGAAGCTTTCTTT.

The chain has TRBV23-1 and TRBJ1-2; D call uncertain. TRBV23-1 is placed among ORFs of uncertain function. The CDR3 contains 14 residues. Trimming took 4 bases from V and 4 from J, leaving 13 bases between them. The CDR3 nucleotides are TGCGCCAGCAGTCTAGAACCTAGCGGCTATGGCTACACCTTC. Translating gives CASSLEPSGYGYTF.

This clone was seen just once. The junction shows a germline mismatch at one end, possibly a read error. The chain joins TRBV9 to TRBJ1-2; D unresolved. The CDR3 loop spans 14 amino acids. The germline V gene has CDR1 SGDLS and CDR2 YYNGEE. The CDR3 DNA is TGTGCCAGCAGCCCACACCCGGGAGAGGGAGAAAAGATTTTC. Translated, it gives CASSPHPGEGEKIF.

The chain carries TRBV7-3 and TRBJ1-1; no clear D gene. CDR3 length equals 15 residues. Per the germline V gene, CDR1 is SGHTA and CDR2 is FQGTGA. V shed 5 bases and J shed 1 base, with 14 bases lying between them. As DNA, the CDR3 is TGTGCCAGCAGCGAGACGTCGCAAGCGAACACTGAAGCTTTCTTT. Its protein is CASSETSQANTEAFF.

The chain has TRBV7-2 and TRBJ1-1; D unclear. Trimming took 7 bases from V and 3 from J, leaving 9 bases between them. From germline, CDR1 is SGHTA and CDR2 FQGNSA. The CDR3 sequence is 12 residues long. The CDR3 DNA sequence: TGTGCCAGCACCCCACTACACACTGAAGCTTTCTTT. It yields the protein CASTPLHTEAFF.

The chain recombines TRBV7-2 with TRBJ2-5; a weak D match, TRBD1 (5 bases). The ends were cut back, 1 base at V and 5 bases at J, with 11 bases in the middle. The CDR3 is made up of 14 amino acids. Germline-derived CDR1 and CDR2 are SGHTA and FQGNSA. Written as DNA, the CDR3 is TGTGCCAGCAGCTTAGAAGGGGTACTCGAGACCCAGTACTTC. Translation gives CASSLEGVLETQYF.

This clone was detected a few times. The chain is built from TRBV9 and TRBJ2-1; 14 bases match TRBD2. The CDR3 is 15 amino acids. Germline CDR1 and CDR2: SGDLS and YYNGEE. Trimming at V came to 0 bases and at J to 8 bases, leaving 1 base not matched to a gene. The CDR3 DNA sequence: TGTGCCAGCAGCGTAGGACTAGCGGGGGGGCATGAGCAGTTCTTC. Amino acid sequence: CASSVGLAGGHEQFF.

The J gene is TRBJ2-7, the V gene TRBV4-3; 7 nucleotides align to TRBD1. Trimming took 1 base from V and 5 from J; bases not matched to a gene: 8. CDR1 is LGHNA and CDR2 is YSLEER in the germline V gene. There are 15 residues in the CDR3. CDR3 sequence reads: CASSQGQGPSDEQYF. The CDR3, as DNA: TGCGCCAGCAGCCAAGGACAGGGACCATCGGACGAGCAGTACTTC.

This sequence joins TRBV2 and TRBJ2-5; 10 bases align to TRBD2. The CDR3 runs to 16 residues. V shed 0 bases and J 2 bases; nucleotides not matched to a gene: 3. CDR1 and CDR2 (germline): SNHLY, FYNNEI. CDR3 in amino acids: CASSEALTSGQETQYF. CDR3 coding DNA: TGTGCCAGCAGTGAAGCTCTGACTAGCGGGCAAGAGACCCAGTACTTC.

The chain has TRBV6-5 and TRBJ1-1; D not resolved. CDR3 length: 14 amino acids. Germline values: CDR1 MNHEY, CDR2 SVGAGI. V was trimmed by 2 bases and J by 1 base, leaving 8 bases between them. CDR3 nucleotides: TGTGCCAGCAGTTACGGGTGGCAGAACACTGAAGCTTTCTTT. It is translated as CASSYGWQNTEAFF.

The rearrangement joins TRBV11-3 to TRBJ2-1; no clear D. V was clipped by 1 base and J by 6 bases, with 10 bases between them. Looked up from germline, CDR1 is SGHNT and CDR2 is YENEEA. This CDR3 spans 14 amino acids. CDR3 amino acids: CASSLVDLRNEQFF. The CDR3 DNA follows: TGTGCCAGCAGCTTAGTTGACCTACGCAATGAGCAGTTCTTC.

In this sample, this clone turned up a few times. The rearrangement joins TRBV7-2 to TRBJ2-5; D may be TRBD2 (5 bases). Trimming took off 0 bases at V and 5 bases at J, with 13 bases between the two ends. The CDR3 totals 15 residues. CDR1 and CDR2 (germline): SGHTA, FQGNSA. CDR3 in amino acids: CASSLALGLGETQYF. CDR3 nucleotide sequence: TGTGCCAGCAGCTTAGCGCTTGGACTCGGGGAGACCCAGTACTTC.